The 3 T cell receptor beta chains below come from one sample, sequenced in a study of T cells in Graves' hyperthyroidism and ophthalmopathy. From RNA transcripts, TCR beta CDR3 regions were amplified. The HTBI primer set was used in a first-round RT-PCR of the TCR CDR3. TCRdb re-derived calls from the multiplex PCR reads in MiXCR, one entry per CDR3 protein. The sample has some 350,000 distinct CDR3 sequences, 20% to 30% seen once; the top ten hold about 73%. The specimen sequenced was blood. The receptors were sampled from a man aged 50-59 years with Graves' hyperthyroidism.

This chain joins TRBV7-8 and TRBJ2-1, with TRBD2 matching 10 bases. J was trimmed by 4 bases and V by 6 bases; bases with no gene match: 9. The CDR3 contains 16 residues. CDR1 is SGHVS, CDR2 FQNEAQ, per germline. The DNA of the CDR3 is TGTGCCAGCAGGCAAACCGGGACTAGCGTTTACAATGAGCAGTTCTTC. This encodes CASRQTGTSVYNEQFF. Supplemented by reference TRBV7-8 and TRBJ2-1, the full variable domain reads GAGVSQSPRYKVAKRGQDVALRCDPISGHVSLFWYQQALGQGPEFLTYFQNEAQLDKSGLPSDRFFAERPEGSVSTLKIQRTQQEDSAVYLCASRQTGTSVYNEQFFGPGTRLTVL.

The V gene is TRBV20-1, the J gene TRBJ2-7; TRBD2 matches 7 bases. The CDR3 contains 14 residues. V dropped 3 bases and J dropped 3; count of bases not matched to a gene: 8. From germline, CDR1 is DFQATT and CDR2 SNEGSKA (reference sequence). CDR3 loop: CSARIAGNIYEQYF. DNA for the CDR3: TGCAGTGCTAGGATAGCGGGCAACATCTACGAGCAGTACTTC.

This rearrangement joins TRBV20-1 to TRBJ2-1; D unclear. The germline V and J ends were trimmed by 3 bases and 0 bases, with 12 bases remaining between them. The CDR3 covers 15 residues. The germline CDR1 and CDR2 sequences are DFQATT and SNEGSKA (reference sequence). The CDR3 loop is CSASNPGYSYNEQFF. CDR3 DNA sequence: TGCAGTGCTAGTAACCCGGGTTACTCCTACAATGAGCAGTTCTTC.